The present T cell receptor (beta chain) was sequenced within a study of T-cell reconstitution after alpha-beta-depleted transplantation in children. Preparation of the TCRbeta library used unique molecular identifiers. Each CDR3 protein gets one entry after TCRdb re-called the PCR reads with MiXCR. The sample has over 200,000 distinct CDR3 sequences, approximately 11% seen once; the top ten hold approximately 28%. Ten or more counts support this clonotype. This CDR3 is built from 16 residues. Trimming removed 5 bases at V and 1 base at J, with 14 bases between. The specimen comprised PBMCs, sampled before TCRalphabeta/CD19-depleted stem cell transplant. The chain combines TRBV12-3 or TRBV12-4 with TRBJ2-2; possibly TRBD1 for D (5 bases). The receptor was derived from a child under three years old with acute myeloid leukemia, due to receive a stem cell transplant. This CDR3 is CASSPRQNLNTGELFF. CDR3 nucleotide sequence: TGTGCCAGCAGTCCGAGACAGAATTTGAACACCGGGGAGCTGTTTTTT.